Given below is one T cell receptor beta chain in context. Its antigen remains unknown. This record belongs to a study of cytomegalovirus exposure and HLA in healthy donors. 60 Vbeta and 13 Jbeta primers were used in PCR. Sequencing was performed with immunoSEQ multiplex PCR; in TCRdb, only in-frame clones are kept and a portion is missing. The sample yields under 200,000 clones, around four fifths seen once. Study-level results: TCR sequences were mostly rare, though some public TCRs occurred in many donors. A later analysis showed HLA-associated TCR beta chains outstripping equally common others in clonal expansion.

The V gene lost 3 bases and the J gene lost 7 bases, with 9 bases spanning the gap. The CDR3 runs to 12 residues. The germline gives CDR1 SGHVS, CDR2 FQNEAQ. The receptor was derived from a man aged 18-30 years in good health and CMV-seronegative. This chain links TRBV7-8 with TRBJ1-1; unclear D gene. Sequenced sample: PBMCs. In DNA form, the CDR3 reads TGTGCCAGCAGCTTCCCCCGGAGTGAAGCTTTCTTT. This encodes CASSFPRSEAFF.